This T cell receptor beta chain was identified in a study of blood T cell repertoires in COVID-19. The overall study: Sites in the United States, Italy and Spain provided acute and convalescent COVID-19 samples.

Those enrolled in Seattle joined during active infection and were followed longitudinally afterward. Methods used by the authors: Quantification of nucleated cells was approximated via reference gene primer amplification. Sequencing was performed with immunoSEQ multiplex PCR; in TCRdb, only in-frame clones are kept and a portion is missing. Clonal size and the V and J genes are those of that table, whereas D and trimming came from the DNA. The repertoire includes about 170,000 clones, approximately 86% of them detected once, and just over 2.5% sits in the top ten. The specimen sequenced was peripheral blood. This clonotype originated in a woman of 80 years or more with COVID-19, enrolled during active disease.

For the CDR3, the DNA is TGTGCCAGCAGCTTAGTGGGGCTAGCGGGGATTAACACCGGGGAGCTGTTTTTT. Protein sequence: CASSLVGLAGINTGELFF. V gene TRBV7-2 combines with J gene TRBJ2-2; 9 bases align to TRBD2. With V trimmed by 1 base and J by 2 bases, 8 bases remained unmatched. CDR1 SGHTA and CDR2 FQGNSA come from the germline V gene. This CDR3 has 18 residues.